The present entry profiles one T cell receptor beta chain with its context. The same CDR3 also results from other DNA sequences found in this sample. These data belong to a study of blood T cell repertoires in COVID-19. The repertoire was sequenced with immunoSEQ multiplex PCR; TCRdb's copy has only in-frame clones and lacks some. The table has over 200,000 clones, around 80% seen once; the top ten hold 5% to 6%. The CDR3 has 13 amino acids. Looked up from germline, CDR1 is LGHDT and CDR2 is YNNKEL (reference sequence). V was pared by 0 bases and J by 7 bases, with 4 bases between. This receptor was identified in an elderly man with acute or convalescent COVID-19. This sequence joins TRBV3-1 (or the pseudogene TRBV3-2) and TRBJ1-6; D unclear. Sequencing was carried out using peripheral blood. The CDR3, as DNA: TGTGCCAGCAGCCAAGACAGGAATTCACCCCTCCACTTT. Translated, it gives CASSQDRNSPLHF.